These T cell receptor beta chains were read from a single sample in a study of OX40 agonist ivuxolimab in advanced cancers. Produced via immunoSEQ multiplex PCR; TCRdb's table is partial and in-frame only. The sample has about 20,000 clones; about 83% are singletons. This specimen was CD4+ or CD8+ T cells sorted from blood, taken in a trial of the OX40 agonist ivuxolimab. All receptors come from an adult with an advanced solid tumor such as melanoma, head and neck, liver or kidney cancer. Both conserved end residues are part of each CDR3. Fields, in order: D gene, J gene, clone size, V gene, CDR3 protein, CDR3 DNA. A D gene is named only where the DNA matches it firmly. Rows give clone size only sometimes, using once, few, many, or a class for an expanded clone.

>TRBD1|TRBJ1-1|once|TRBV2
CAIVDSGQGRGTEAFF
TGTGCCATCGTAGATTCGGGACAGGGGCGAGGGACTGAAGCTTTCTTT
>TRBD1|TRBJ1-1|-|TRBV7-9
CASSPGTGLNTEAFF
TGTGCCAGCAGCCCAGGGACAGGGTTGAACACTGAAGCTTTCTTT
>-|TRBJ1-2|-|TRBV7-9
CASSPKEGPGGGNGYTF
TGTGCCAGCAGCCCGAAGGAAGGACCCGGTGGGGGGAATGGCTACACCTTC
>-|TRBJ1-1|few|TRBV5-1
CASMLGTGRTEAFF
TGCGCCAGCATGCTTGGTACGGGACGGACTGAAGCTTTCTTT
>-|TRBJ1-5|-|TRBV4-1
CASSQDIRNPYSQPQHF
TGCGCCAGCAGCCAAGATATCAGGAACCCTTATTCACAGCCCCAGCATTTT
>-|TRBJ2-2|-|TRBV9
CASSPHFPGLDRTTGELFF
TGTGCCAGCAGCCCACATTTTCCCGGTTTGGACCGAACAACCGGGGAGCTGTTTTTT
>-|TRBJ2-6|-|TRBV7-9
CASSTSTGRFSGANVLTF
TGTGCCAGCAGCACCTCGACGGGACGGTTCTCTGGGGCCAACGTCCTGACTTTC
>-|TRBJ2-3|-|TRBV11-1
CASSLGGTMTDTQYF
TGTGCCAGCAGCTTAGGAGGGACAATGACAGATACGCAGTATTTT
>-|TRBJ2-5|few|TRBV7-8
CASSFYLGEYQETQYF
TGTGCCAGCAGCTTTTACCTGGGAGAGTACCAAGAGACCCAGTACTTC
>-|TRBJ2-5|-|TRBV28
CASSLGFTQVGETQYF
TGTGCCAGCAGTTTAGGCTTTACACAGGTCGGGGAGACCCAGTACTTC
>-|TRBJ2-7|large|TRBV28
CASSIEGSYEQYF
TGTGCCAGCAGTATTGAGGGATCCTACGAGCAGTACTTC